Listed here are 15 T cell receptor beta chains from one sample, sequenced in a study of radiotherapy plus CTLA-4 blockade in lung cancer. Sequenced by immunoSEQ multiplex PCR; TCRdb stores in-frame clones only, minus some. The sample yields about 45,000 clones, around 72% seen once. Sequences were derived from peripheral blood, sampled from a patient treated with radiotherapy plus ipilimumab. These receptors were collected from a human donor with non-small cell lung cancer who had a complete response to radiotherapy plus ipilimumab.

The chain couples TRBV30 to TRBJ1-4; 10 nucleotides align to TRBD1. CDR3 size: 15 residues. Germline V lookup: CDR1 GTSNPN, CDR2 SVGIG (reference sequence). The trim removed 3 bases at V and 7 bases at J, leaving 8 bases unmatched. The CDR3 sequence is CAWSAGTGDFEKLFF. In nucleotides, the CDR3 is TGTGCCTGGAGCGCCGGGACAGGGGATTTTGAAAAACTGTTTTTT.

This clone was observed a handful of times. This chain joins TRBV6-6 and TRBJ2-6; D call uncertain. V shed 11 bases and J shed 2 bases, with 10 bases lying between them. From germline, CDR1 is MNHNY and CDR2 SVGAGI (reference sequence). The CDR3 loop spans 13 amino acids. CDR3 sequence reads: CASRSAGANVLTF. The DNA for the CDR3 is TGTGCCTCGCGTAGTGCTGGGGCCAACGTCCTGACTTTC.

This sequence joins TRBV10-2 and TRBJ2-1; 8 bases are shared with TRBD2. The CDR3 is 17 residues long. Germline V gene data show CDR1 as WSHSY and CDR2 as SAAADI. Trimming at V came to 1 base and at J to 2 bases, leaving 7 bases not matched to a gene. This CDR3 reads CASSEYRGGAPYNEQFF. CDR3 bases: TGCGCCAGCAGTGAGTATCGGGGGGGAGCGCCCTACAATGAGCAGTTCTTC.

The CDR3 DNA reads as TGCAGCGTTGATGGGGCGGGAGTACCCTACGAGCAGTACTTC. Protein product: CSVDGAGVPYEQYF. The chain uses TRBV29-1 and TRBJ2-7, with 7 bases matching TRBD2. CDR1 and CDR2 (germline): SQVTM, ANQGSEA. The CDR3 spans 14 residues. V shed 3 bases and J 2 bases; nucleotides not matched to a gene: 7.

CDR3 sequence reads: CASIGQMFSYEQYF. The CDR3 DNA sequence: TGTGCCAGCATCGGACAGATGTTCTCCTACGAGCAGTACTTC. This sequence joins TRBV6-1 and TRBJ2-7, with D perhaps TRBD1 (6 bases). The CDR3 has 14 residues. Between the trimmed V and J ends, which lost 7 bases and 0 bases, there was a span of 13 bases. Germline values: CDR1 MNHNS, CDR2 SASEGT.

This clone has only a few counts. CDR3 bases: TGTGCCAGTAGTATTCGAAGGGGAACGAACACCGGGGAGCTGTTTTTT. Amino acid sequence: CASSIRRGTNTGELFF. The chain links TRBV19 to TRBJ2-2; tentatively, D is TRBD1 (5 bases). The germline CDR1 and CDR2 sequences are LNHDA and SQIVND (reference sequence). CDR3 length: 16 residues. The germline V and J ends were trimmed by 3 bases and 0 bases, with 11 bases remaining between them.

The chain is built from TRBV18 and TRBJ1-1, with TRBD1 matching 10 bases. Losses at the gene ends were 3 bases for V and 1 base for J; bases not matched to a gene: 2. CDR1 and CDR2 (germline): KGHSH, LQKENI. The CDR3 runs to 15 residues. DNA for the CDR3: TGTGCCAGCTCACCTGGACAGGGGGGGAACACTGAAGCTTTCTTT. It translates to CASSPGQGGNTEAFF.

This clone was detected once. The rearrangement joins TRBV27 to TRBJ1-3; a weak D match, TRBD1 (6 bases). From germline, CDR1 is MNHEY and CDR2 SMNVEV (reference sequence). This CDR3 has 14 amino acids. Trimming cost V 5 bases and J 1 base, with 9 bases left between them. Written as DNA, the CDR3 is TGTGCCAGCAGTATGGACAGATCTGGAAACACCATATATTTT. It yields the protein CASSMDRSGNTIYF.

V and J are TRBV28 and TRBJ1-5; 7 bases match TRBD1. The CDR3 loop spans 14 amino acids. CDR1 is MDHEN and CDR2 is SYDVKM in the germline V gene. With 7 bases clipped from V and 5 bases from J, the junction kept 8 bases outside the gene matches. As DNA, the CDR3 is TGTGCCAGCACCGGGACAGCAAACTATCAGCCCCAGCATTTT. The encoded protein is CASTGTANYQPQHF. Supplemented by reference TRBV28 and TRBJ1-5, the full variable domain reads DVKVTQSSRYLVKRTGEKVFLECVQDMDHENMFWYRQDPGLGLRLIYFSYDVKMKEKGDIPEGYSVSREKKERFSLILESASTNQTSMYLCASTGTANYQPQHFGDGTRLSIL.

The V call is TRBV7-2, the J call TRBJ1-2, with TRBD1 matching 7 bases. The germline CDR1 and CDR2 sequences are SGHTA and FQGNSA. Trimming removed 2 bases from V and 4 bases from J; junction bases left unmatched: 7. CDR3 length: 15 amino acids. The CDR3 coding sequence is TGTGCCAGCAGCTTATCAGCCGGGGACAGCTATGGCTACACCTTC. Amino acid sequence: CASSLSAGDSYGYTF.

The genes are TRBV1 and TRBJ1-4. TRBV1 is marked as a pseudogene. The CDR3 is 15 amino acids. CDR3 protein: CTSRISGCTNEKLFF. The CDR3 coding sequence is TGCACCAGCAGGATTTCGGGGTGCACTAATGAAAAACTGTTTTTT.

The rearrangement links TRBV30 to TRBJ1-5; TRBD1 might be the D (6 bases). The CDR3 runs to 16 residues. V lost 0 bases and J lost 2, with 14 bases in between. CDR1 GTSNPN and CDR2 SVGIG come from the germline V gene (reference sequence). CDR3 amino acids: CAWSVRAGVGNQPQHF. Written as DNA, the CDR3 is TGTGCCTGGAGTGTACGGGCAGGGGTGGGCAATCAGCCCCAGCATTTT.

A few counts support this clone. The chain links TRBV11-2 to TRBJ1-1, with TRBD1 matching over 7 bases. V gave up 2 bases and J gave up 6 bases; unmatched junction bases: 3. The CDR3 contains 13 residues. Germline V gene data show CDR1 as SGHAT and CDR2 as FQNNGV. CDR3 in DNA: TGTGCCAGCAGCTTATCGGGGACAGCTGAAGCTTTCTTT. Encoded protein: CASSLSGTAEAFF.

The V call is TRBV5-1, the J call TRBJ1-2; TRBD1 agrees at 8 bases. Germline V gene lookup returns CDR1 SGHRS and CDR2 YFSETQ. The junction had 5 bases not matched to a gene; V was cut back by 2 bases and J by 8 bases. The CDR3 loop spans 13 amino acids. CDR3 in amino acids: CASSFGRGQGYTF. The CDR3 nucleotides read TGCGCCAGCAGCTTCGGCAGGGGGCAGGGCTACACCTTC.

The chain employs TRBV2 and TRBJ1-5; 8 nucleotides align to TRBD1. The CDR3 sequence is 15 residues long. The V gene end was trimmed by 8 bases and the J gene end by 9 bases; junction bases not matched to a gene: 15. CDR1 is SNHLY and CDR2 is FYNNEI in the germline V gene. The CDR3 sequence: CASAKSGTGLPPQHF. CDR3 nucleotide sequence: TGTGCCAGCGCTAAGTCCGGGACAGGCCTGCCGCCCCAGCATTTT. Full variable domain (rest looked up from reference TRBV2 and TRBJ1-5): EPEVTQTPSHQVTQMGQEVILRCVPISNHLYFYWYRQILGQKVEFLVSFYNNEISEKSEIFDDQFSVERPDGSNFTLKIRSTKLEDSAMYFCASAKSGTGLPPQHFGDGTRLSIL.